This T cell receptor (beta chain) stems from a study of T-cell reconstitution after alpha-beta-depleted transplantation in children. Using unique molecular identifiers, the investigators prepared the TCRbeta library. TCRdb analysed the PCR reads with MiXCR anew, one entry per CDR3 protein. This sample carries a few hundred thousand distinct CDR3 sequences, roughly 7.1% of them seen once, and the ten largest clones take 4.5% to 6.5%. Broader study findings: Among T cells one year after transplant, newly produced cells accounted for most counts and diversity. Reported findings indicate that, about two months after transplant, alpha-beta T cells came from several hundred expanded clones, which were derived from non-depleted graft cells.

The table lists this clonotype with many counts. Its antigen is currently unknown. This clonotype originated in a boy between 2 and 10 years old with acute lymphoblastic leukemia, due to receive a stem cell transplant. Here the sequenced sample was PBMCs, taken before TCRalphabeta/CD19-depleted stem cell transplant.

CDR3 sequence (DNA): TGTGCCAGCAGAATGCGGACAGGCGCGAACACCGGGGAGCTGTTTTTT. Protein product: CASRMRTGANTGELFF. J is TRBJ2-2 and V is TRBV6-2 or TRBV6-3, with 7 bases aligning to TRBD1. CDR1 and CDR2 from the germline V gene are MNHEY and SVGEGT. The CDR3 sequence is 16 residues long. V lost 6 bases to trimming and J lost 0 bases; unmatched junction nucleotides: 7.